A selection of T cell receptor beta chains follows, all from one sample in a study of T cells in tumors after PD-1 blockade. Here immunoSEQ multiplex PCR was the method, and the copy in TCRdb shows in-frame clones only, minus some. The sample records around 49,000 clones, roughly 80% being singletons. This sample comprised PBMCs, obtained before anti-PD-1 treatment. The receptor source for this set is a human donor with basal cell carcinoma. Both conserved end residues are part of each CDR3. A D gene is named only where the DNA matches it firmly. Clone size, where shown, is once, few, many, or a class for clones that have expanded.

j_gene,abundance,d_gene,v_gene,CDR3aa
TRBJ2-3,-,-,TRBV5-4,CASRHISGTDTQYF
TRBJ2-3,-,-,TRBV6-2/TRBV6-3,CASTPGVPDTQYF
TRBJ2-7,-,-,TRBV5-1,CASSPGVYEQYF
TRBJ1-5,-,-,TRBV7-8,CASSSRGGETPQHF
TRBJ2-3,few,TRBD2,TRBV4-2,CASSEASGGADTQYF
TRBJ1-1,few,TRBD1,TRBV5-1,CASAGTGTNMNTEAFF
TRBJ1-5,once,-,TRBV7-7,CASSNPRRGPKQPQHF
TRBJ2-3,few,TRBD1,TRBV5-4,CASSPSGGRGTDTQYF
TRBJ1-2,-,TRBD1,TRBV5-6,CASSAWDRNYGYTF
TRBJ1-1,few,-,TRBV6-5,CASSYMQGVTEAFF
TRBJ2-1,-,-,TRBV9,CASSVGASVSFNEQFF
TRBJ2-6,-,-,TRBV10-3,CATLEWGPLSGANVLTF
TRBJ1-6,-,TRBD1,TRBV7-8,CASSLAGQGTLPLHF
TRBJ1-6,-,-,TRBV6-5,CASRSRGQEDSPLHF
TRBJ1-4,-,TRBD1,TRBV6-5,CASSTGTGERKLFF
TRBJ1-5,-,TRBD1,TRBV28,CASSSVAGGDNQPQHF
TRBJ1-6,-,-,TRBV24-1,CATSTAGEPAVNSPLHF
TRBJ1-6,once,-,TRBV6-4,CASTLQVYSPLHF
TRBJ1-2,-,-,TRBV28,CASRMRFRDIGYTF
TRBJ2-2,-,-,TRBV5-4,CASSSLEQSGELFF
TRBJ1-5,-,-,TRBV2,CASRSGGEYSQPQHF
TRBJ1-2,-,-,TRBV19,CASHQRGMIYGYTF
TRBJ1-3,once,-,TRBV7-8,CASSLAGTGNTIYF
TRBJ2-5,-,-,TRBV6-5,CAYSDGYQETQYF
TRBJ1-1,-,-,TRBV3-1/TRBV3-2,CASRQGGGTEAFF
TRBJ1-1,few,-,TRBV6-6,CASRSVSEAFF
TRBJ2-3,-,-,TRBV6-4,CASSLAGYTDTQYF
TRBJ1-1,-,TRBD1,TRBV18,CASSSSGQGAGTEAFF
TRBJ2-7,-,-,TRBV6-5,CASIRESSYEQYF
TRBJ1-1,-,-,TRBV5-6,CASSLAENTEAFF
TRBJ2-2,-,TRBD1,TRBV6-6,CASKQGAPGELFF
TRBJ1-5,-,-,TRBV24-1,CATSDFDWGNQPQHF
TRBJ2-1,-,TRBD1,TRBV29-1,CSVEVRGQGEQFF
TRBJ2-7,-,TRBD2,TRBV7-9,CASSPGGREQYF
TRBJ2-3,once,-,TRBV7-9,CASERLAMTDTQYF
TRBJ2-3,-,TRBD2,TRBV6-4,CASREAGGSTDTQYF
TRBJ2-5,few,-,TRBV7-2,CASSSGSPRETQYF
TRBJ2-2,-,-,TRBV7-6,CASSFRASGNTGELFF
TRBJ1-2,-,-,TRBV28,CASSPPGPRLRGGYTF
TRBJ2-2,-,TRBD2,TRBV19,CASSIIGTSGNTGELFF
TRBJ2-7,few,TRBD2,TRBV5-6,CASSSGGYEQYF
TRBJ1-1,-,-,TRBV5-6,CASSFLSGTFNTEAFF
TRBJ2-5,-,-,TRBV4-1,CASSNVQGGALQETQYF
TRBJ1-6,-,-,TRBV19,CASSIWRSSYNSPLHF
TRBJ2-7,-,-,TRBV6-5,CASSSVNRRSPYEQYF
TRBJ2-5,-,-,TRBV13,CASSYPGHRDQYF
TRBJ1-2,once,-,TRBV14,CASSQDRGYGGYTF
TRBJ1-2,once,-,TRBV14,CASSWDRDALPYGYTF
TRBJ2-1,few,-,TRBV7-8,CASSLLLGAGGNEQFF
TRBJ1-2,-,TRBD1,TRBV5-1,CASSLETGGSGYTF
TRBJ2-3,-,TRBD1,TRBV7-9,CASSPGQGRNPDTQYF
TRBJ1-2,-,-,TRBV30,CAWSPDLYGYTF
TRBJ1-2,-,TRBD1,TRBV28,CASRPGQGLGYTF
TRBJ2-2,-,-,TRBV10-2,CASHKGGDLVTGELFF
TRBJ1-2,-,-,TRBV6-5,CASSYSQVYGYTF